This T cell receptor beta chain stems from a study of tumor and adjacent non-tumor tissue in lung cancer. Study-wide background: Patients were aged about 31 to 85, fewer than twelve men and 5 women, stage I to III. Findings and limits, study-wide: Tumor repertoires had a smaller top 100 clone share than normal lung.

This clonotype was seen once. Its antigen remains unidentified. One end of the junction is discordant with germline, which a read error may explain. The library came from three nested PCR rounds adapted from ARM-PCR protocols. A single record per CDR3 protein comes from TCRdb applying MiXCR to the multiplex PCR reads. The data show around 210,000 distinct CDR3 sequences, around 70% seen once. This CDR3 has 15 residues. Germline CDR1 is KGHSY and CDR2 is FQNENV. The template was RNA from unsorted bulk tissue. The TCR sequence derives from a man in his fifties or sixties with non-small cell lung cancer. The chain combines TRBV16 with TRBJ1-1; D perhaps matches TRBD1 (6 bases). The sample taken for sequencing was lung tumor tissue. The CDR3 sequence is CASSREVGGATGAFF. The CDR3 nucleotides are TGTGCCAGCAGCCGCGAGGTAGGGGGGGCCACTGGAGCTTTCTTT.